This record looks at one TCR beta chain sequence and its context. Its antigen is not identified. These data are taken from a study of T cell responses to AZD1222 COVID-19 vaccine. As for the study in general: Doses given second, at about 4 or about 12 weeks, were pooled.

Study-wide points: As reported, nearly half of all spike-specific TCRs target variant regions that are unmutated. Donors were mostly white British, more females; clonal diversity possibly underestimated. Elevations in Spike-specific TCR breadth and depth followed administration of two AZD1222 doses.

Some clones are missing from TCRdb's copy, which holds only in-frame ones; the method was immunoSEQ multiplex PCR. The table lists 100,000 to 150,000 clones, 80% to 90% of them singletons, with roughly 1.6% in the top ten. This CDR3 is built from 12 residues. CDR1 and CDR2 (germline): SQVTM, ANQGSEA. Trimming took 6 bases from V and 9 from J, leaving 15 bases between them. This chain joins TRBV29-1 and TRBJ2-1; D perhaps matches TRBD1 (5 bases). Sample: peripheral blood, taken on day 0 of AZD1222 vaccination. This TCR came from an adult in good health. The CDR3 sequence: CSVQFGHVEQFF. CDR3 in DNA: TGCAGCGTCCAATTCGGACACGTTGAGCAGTTCTTC.